This is a list of T cell receptor beta chains from one sample in a study of metastatic and nonmetastatic thyroid tumors. TCRdb recomputed clones from the PCR reads via MiXCR. This sample carries roughly 15,000 clones, more than 20% of them seen once, and the ten largest clones take 9.5% to 12%. Sequenced sample: blood. Receptors originate from a male donor with papillary thyroid cancer or a benign thyroid nodule (not recorded which). Some clones in this sample may be carry-over from other donors' samples. Each CDR3 is given with its conserved first and last residue. Rows give clone size only sometimes, using once, few, many, or a class for an expanded clone.

v_call	clone_size	cdr3_length	j_call	cdr3_aa
TRBV19	few	13	TRBJ2-7	CASHGQGNDEQYF
TRBV6-1	-	14	TRBJ2-5	CASSVQGAGETQYF
TRBV18	many	15	TRBJ1-1	CASSPGAPPNTEAFF
TRBV5-1	-	15	TRBJ2-1	CASTPTGGPYNEQFF
TRBV30	many	11	TRBJ1-6	CAWRTDSPLHF
TRBV6-1	few	15	TRBJ2-1	CASVQIAGSYNEQFF
TRBV6-1	few	14	TRBJ2-7	CASSEGLGGYEQYF
TRBV20-1	-	13	TRBJ1-1	CSARGTGLAEAFF
TRBV28	-	20	TRBJ2-6	CASSLRFPRTGNTGANVLTF
TRBV29-1	many	14	TRBJ1-1	CSASGGKGNTEAFF
TRBV6-1	medium-sized	14	TRBJ1-1	CASSEALQGARAFF
TRBV4-2	medium-sized	17	TRBJ1-5	CASSQNRVRGGNQPQHF
TRBV7-8	many	13	TRBJ2-1	CASSLIGYNEQFF
TRBV20-1	medium-sized	12	TRBJ1-1	CSAGQGATEAFF
TRBV7-2	-	11	TRBJ2-7	CAISPRYEQYF
TRBV6-1	many	15	TRBJ2-2	CASQRGALDTGELFF
TRBV6-1	medium-sized	15	TRBJ1-5	CASSEASEAFVPQHF
TRBV5-1	few	15	TRBJ2-7	CASSLAGGLFYEQYF
TRBV20-1	-	14	TRBJ2-7	CSARDGTGVYEQYF
TRBV20-1	-	14	TRBJ1-5	CSARDPQGNQPQHF
TRBV4-2	-	16	TRBJ2-1	CASSQESPGVYNEQFF
TRBV2	many	12	TRBJ2-1	CASRAGDNEQFF
TRBV12-3/TRBV12-4	-	14	TRBJ2-1	CASLPGISYNEQFF
TRBV20-1	-	16	TRBJ2-1	CSARLFGPSPMDEQFF
TRBV15	many	16	TRBJ2-5	CATGPDRGFTGETQYF
TRBV5-1	-	14	TRBJ2-7	CASSLRAGTYEQYF
TRBV6-4	medium-sized	16	TRBJ2-2	CASSDGGGANTGELFF
TRBV19	few	15	TRBJ2-7	CASALAGRESYEQYF
TRBV20-1	-	11	TRBJ1-2	CSASVSYGYTF
TRBV20-1	medium-sized	14	TRBJ1-6	CSACRDRGGSPLHF
TRBV7-3	many	15	TRBJ2-3	CASSLRLREGGTQYF
TRBV20-1	-	15	TRBJ2-7	CSARDTGRRTYEQYF
TRBV20-1	few	14	TRBJ2-2	CSARDILNTGELFF
TRBV10-2	many	20	TRBJ1-1	CASSERTAGWDRGQGTEAFF
TRBV11-2	-	14	TRBJ2-7	CASSIRPQSYEQYF
TRBV6-4	many	16	TRBJ2-2	CASSDSTSGGTGELFF
TRBV20-1	-	14	TRBJ2-7	CSARDGRVAVELYF
TRBV20-1	medium-sized	14	TRBJ2-1	CSARMSRNADEQFF
TRBV20-1	medium-sized	13	TRBJ2-7	CSARGTEPYEQYF
TRBV20-1	few	16	TRBJ1-5	CSASVPGIISNQPQHF